The entry below gives a single T cell receptor beta chain sequence along with its context. This entry comes from a study of shared clonotypes between healthy human individuals. Assay used: immunoSEQ multiplex PCR; TCRdb lists only in-frame clones, some missing. The sample holds approximately 460,000 clones; over 60% are singletons and the top ten take 12%. The ends were cut back, 2 bases at V and 8 bases at J, with 16 bases in the middle. The germline CDR1 and CDR2 sequences are MDHEN and SYDVKM. The CDR3 covers 15 residues. Sequenced material: PBMCs. The origin of this receptor is a woman in her thirties or forties in good health. Some clones in this sample may be carry-over from other donors' samples. The rearrangement uses TRBV28 and TRBJ2-1, with a weak D call TRBD2 (6 bases). The CDR3 region is CASSLDRLALDEQFF. The CDR3, as DNA: TGTGCCAGCAGTTTAGATCGGCTAGCGTTGGATGAGCAGTTCTTC.